This T cell receptor beta chain was identified during a study of T cell repertoires in cytomegalovirus infection. As for the study in general: Use of recently identified HLA-C-restricted and well-studied HLA-B-restricted CMV epitopes was part of the study. Signatures in public TCR beta sequences pointed to both CMV infection and matching HLA type. Study-wide results and limits: CMV carriers with the relevant HLA were identified by cumulative public TCR beta family frequency. Predominance within the ex vivo response was attributable to HLA-C-restricted CMV-specific TCR beta clonotypes.

Comment on this clonotype: Its antigen is currently unknown.

TCRdb independently ran MiXCR on the reads; one entry per CDR3 protein. The sample shows roughly 500,000 distinct CDR3 sequences, roughly 34% of them seen only once. CDR1 and CDR2 (germline): SNHLY, FYNNEI. The CDR3 sequence is 14 residues long. The ends were cut back, 7 bases at V and 4 bases at J, with 16 bases in the middle. The sequencing here drew on cultured PBMCs, taken from culture after CMV antigen stimulation. The clonotype was recovered from a human donor in good health (CMV status not recorded). Some clones in this sample may be carry-over from other donors' samples. V gene TRBV2 combines with J gene TRBJ1-1, with D possibly TRBD1 on 5 matching bases. As DNA, the CDR3 is TGTGCCAGCACCACAGGAGCTAGGGCCACTGAAGCTTTCTTT. Its protein is CASTTGARATEAFF.